One and the same sample provided the 5 T cell receptor beta chains below, sequenced in a study of CD8 T cells in Susac syndrome. cDNA came from roughly 0.53 to 1 ug RNA primed by random hexamers. In TCRdb, the immunoSEQ multiplex PCR reads were re-called with MiXCR into one record per CDR3 protein. Found here are about 210,000 distinct CDR3 sequences, 95% of them singletons; the top ten hold 0.085% to 0.1%. Sequencing used CD4+ T cells from PBMCs. The origin of the receptors is a human donor with multiple sclerosis.

The chain recombines TRBV2 with TRBJ1-5, with TRBD1 matching over 9 bases. V trimming: 6 bases; J trimming: 0 bases; junction bases outside the gene matches: 9. The germline V gene has CDR1 SNHLY and CDR2 FYNNEI. The CDR3 loop spans 17 amino acids. CDR3 in amino acids: CASRPGTGRDSNQPQHF. The CDR3 coding sequence is TGTGCCAGCAGACCCGGGACAGGGAGGGATAGCAATCAGCCCCAGCATTTT.

The V and J genes are TRBV6-6 and TRBJ2-2; D gene ambiguous. V was trimmed by 5 bases and J by 1 base, leaving 8 bases between them. Germline V gene data show CDR1 as MNHNY and CDR2 as SVGAGI (reference sequence). The CDR3 covers 14 residues. The DNA for the CDR3 is TGTGCCAGCAGTAACGGACGGAACACCGGGGAGCTGTTTTTT. Amino acids: CASSNGRNTGELFF.

This clonotype was seen only once. The chain recombines TRBV12-3 or TRBV12-4 with TRBJ2-2; D is uncertain. The V end was cut by 6 bases, the J end by 4 bases, with 9 bases between. This CDR3 region has 13 residues. The chain's CDR3 is CASRGTPTGELFF. As DNA, the CDR3 is TGTGCCAGCAGGGGTACTCCCACCGGGGAGCTGTTTTTT.

The chain uses TRBV10-2 and TRBJ1-6; a weak D match, TRBD1 (5 bases). V was cut by 7 bases and J by 7 bases, with 11 bases left in between. This CDR3 region has 13 residues. Germline V gene lookup returns CDR1 WSHSY and CDR2 SAAADI. The CDR3 region has the DNA TGCGCCAGCAACCCGGGGGGGAATTCACCCCTCCACTTT. This codes for CASNPGGNSPLHF.

The chain employs TRBV30 and TRBJ1-2; tentatively, D is TRBD1 (6 bases). The V end lost 1 base, the J end lost 7 bases, and 13 bases lay between the germline ends. The length of the CDR3 is 13 residues. Per germline, CDR1 GTSNPN and CDR2 SVGIG (reference sequence). The CDR3 nucleotides are TGTGCCTGGAGTGAACAGGGTATTGGTGGCTACACCTTC. This codes for CAWSEQGIGGYTF.